Following are 8 T cell receptor beta chains from one sample sequenced in a study of T-cell memory formation after mild COVID-19. TCRdb called the 5' RACE reads again in MiXCR, with one record for every CDR3 protein. The table lists approximately 260,000 distinct CDR3 sequences, 15% to 20% of them singletons. The specimen was PBMCs or a T cell subset sorted from them (not recorded which). These TCRs come from a young man who had mild COVID-19 (a few samples of this study predate the infection). Cell type and time point are not known.

The table lists this clonotype with a few counts. The V gene is TRBV5-5, the J gene TRBJ1-4, with TRBD1 matching over 9 bases. CDR1 and CDR2 (germline): SGHKS, YYEKEE (reference sequence). V lost 4 bases and J lost 4; bases outside the gene matches: 11. The CDR3 runs 17 residues. CDR3 bases: TGTGCCAGCAGCCTCGGACAGGGGTCCCTTTTTAATGAAAAACTGTTTTTT. It codes for CASSLGQGSLFNEKLFF.

The genes are TRBV9 and TRBJ2-3; D is ambiguous. V shed 0 bases and J shed 2 bases, with 10 bases lying between them. Germline values: CDR1 SGDLS, CDR2 YYNGEE. The CDR3 has 15 residues. The DNA for the CDR3 is TGTGCCAGCAGCGTAGGGCTAGAGCTCACAGATACGCAGTATTTT. It yields the protein CASSVGLELTDTQYF.

The chain couples TRBV7-8 to TRBJ2-7, with TRBD2 identical over 7 bases. The CDR3 contains 15 residues. Germline-derived CDR1 and CDR2 are SGHVS and FQNEAQ. V lost 2 bases and J lost 0; bases outside the gene matches: 4. In DNA, the CDR3 is TGTGCCAGCAGCTTAACAGCGGGGAGCTCCTACGAGCAGTACTTC. This translates into CASSLTAGSSYEQYF.

This chain joins TRBV27 and TRBJ1-2, with 8 nucleotides matching TRBD1. V was pared by 5 bases and J by 8 bases, with 7 bases of the junction left unmatched. The CDR3 consists of 13 residues. The V gene's germline CDR1 is MNHEY and CDR2 SMNVEV (reference sequence). The CDR3 loop reads CASSPRTGQGYTF. The CDR3 bases are TGTGCCAGCAGTCCCCGGACAGGGCAGGGCTACACCTTC.

Only a few counts were recorded for this clonotype. The rearrangement uses TRBV7-9 and TRBJ2-5, with 12 bases fitting TRBD2. Trimming took 5 bases from V and 9 from J; bases not matched to a gene: 10. In germline, CDR1 is SEHNR, CDR2 FQNEAQ (reference sequence). The CDR3 length is 15 residues. The chain's CDR3 is CASSAGLAGPMAQYF. The CDR3 coding sequence is TGTGCCAGCAGCGCCGGACTAGCGGGACCCATGGCCCAGTACTTC.

This clonotype turned up a few times. The V call is TRBV12-3 or TRBV12-4, the J call TRBJ1-5, with 9 bases aligning to TRBD1. With V trimmed by 5 bases and J by 4 bases, 3 bases remained unmatched. The CDR3 is made up of 14 amino acids. The DNA of the CDR3 is TGTGCCAGCAGTATGGGACAGGGAAATCAGCCCCAGCATTTT. It specifies CASSMGQGNQPQHF.

The rearrangement joins TRBV4-3 to TRBJ1-1; D is possibly TRBD1 (6 bases). The V end lost 0 bases, the J end lost 1 base, and 15 bases lay between the germline ends. Germline V gene sequence: CDR1 LGHNA, CDR2 YSLEER. The CDR3 is made up of 17 amino acids. The CDR3 coding sequence is TGCGCCAGCAGCCAAGATCGGGAAGTGACAGGGAACACTGAAGCTTTCTTT. Translation gives CASSQDREVTGNTEAFF.

This clonotype has at least ten counts. V and J are TRBV9 and TRBJ2-5; 13 bases map to TRBD2. Trimming at V came to 5 bases and at J to 5 bases, leaving 12 bases not matched to a gene. The CDR3 spans 17 residues. The V gene's germline CDR1 is SGDLS and CDR2 YYNGEE. Here the CDR3 reads CASSPRTSGGAFETQYF. The CDR3 nucleotides read TGTGCCAGCAGTCCCAGGACTAGCGGGGGAGCGTTTGAGACCCAGTACTTC.